This T cell receptor beta chain was sequenced in a study of blood T cells in healthy people across ages. Study results and limitations: Because sorting was not performed, PBMCs prevented conclusive naive versus antigen-experienced comparison.

The CDR3 totals 14 residues. Looked up from germline, CDR1 is SGHTA and CDR2 is FQGNSA. V was shortened by 5 bases and J by 4 bases, with 14 bases between the two germline ends. This clonotype was observed many times. Its specificity is unknown. With a J-beta primer mix and a sample-barcoded 5' primer, a second PCR ran about 7 to 11 cycles. TCRdb called the 5' RACE reads again in MiXCR, with one record for every CDR3 protein. The top ten hold roughly 10% of the sample, which has about 930,000 distinct CDR3 sequences, around 29% seen once. The same data also went into a second study, on T cells of mothers and their children.

Sequencing input: blood. V and J are TRBV7-2 and TRBJ1-2, with no clear D. The clonotype originates from a woman aged 35 to 49 in good health. The chain's CDR3 is CASSPRMGGYGYTF. The CDR3 nucleotides read TGTGCCAGCAGCCCCCGTATGGGTGGCTATGGCTACACCTTC. The whole variable domain, filled in from reference TRBV7-2 and TRBJ1-2, reads GAGVSQSPSNKVTEKGKDVELRCDPISGHTALYWYRQSLGQGLEFLIYFQGNSAPDKSGLPSDRFSAERTGGSVSTLTIQRTQQEDSAVYLCASSPRMGGYGYTFGSGTRLTVV.